This TCR beta chain was obtained from a study of cytomegalovirus exposure and HLA in healthy donors. Study-wide results and limits: Immune exposure data for these donors was limited to CMV serostatus.

Every donor was a healthy person donating bone marrow. Germline V gene data show CDR1 as SGHRS and CDR2 as YFSETQ. The CDR3 spans 13 residues. V lost 0 bases, J lost 8 bases, and 9 bases lay in between. A multiplex PCR was run with 60 Vbeta primers and 13 Jbeta primers. The protocol was immunoSEQ multiplex PCR, while the TCRdb copy is restricted to in-frame clones and leaves out a portion. The profile covers hundreds of thousands of clones, with over 80% appearing a single time and roughly 0.66% taken by the ten largest. In regard to this clone: Antigen unknown.

The chain links TRBV5-1 to TRBJ2-4; TRBD1 is a possible D gene (7 bases). Input material: PBMCs. This receptor was taken from a boy aged 2 to 10 in good health and CMV-seronegative. The CDR3 bases are TGCGCCAGCAGCTTGGCCAGGGGGGACATTCAGTACTTC. It codes for CASSLARGDIQYF.